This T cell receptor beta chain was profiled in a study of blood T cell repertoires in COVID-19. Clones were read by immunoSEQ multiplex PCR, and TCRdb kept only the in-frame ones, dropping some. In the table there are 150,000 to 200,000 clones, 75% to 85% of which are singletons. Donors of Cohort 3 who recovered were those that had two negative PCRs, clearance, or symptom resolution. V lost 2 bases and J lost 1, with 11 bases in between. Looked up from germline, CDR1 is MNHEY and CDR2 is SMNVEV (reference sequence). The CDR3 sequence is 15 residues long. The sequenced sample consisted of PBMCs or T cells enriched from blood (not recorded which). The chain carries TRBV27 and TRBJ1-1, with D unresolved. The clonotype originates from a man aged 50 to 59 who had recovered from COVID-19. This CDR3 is CASSLVAAGNTEAFF. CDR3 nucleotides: TGTGCCAGCAGTTTAGTGGCAGCAGGGAACACTGAAGCTTTCTTT.